This T cell receptor beta chain was sequenced in a study of cytomegalovirus exposure and HLA in healthy donors. Study results and caveats: Researchers reported that a few CMV-associated chains were confirmed in vitro as CMV antigen-specific. What a later analysis showed was that several of the most significant clusters appeared linked to common viral pathogens. Analysis performed later found 16,951 TCR beta sequences associated with HLA alleles at 0.05 false discovery rate. Researchers had no immune exposure information except CMV serostatus available.

The CDR3 runs to 15 residues. Trimming took 5 bases from V and 3 from J; bases not matched to a gene: 7. From germline, CDR1 is SEHNR and CDR2 FQNEAQ (reference sequence). This clone has just a few counts. Its antigen is not known. The PCR contained 60 Vbeta and 13 Jbeta primers. Sequencing was performed with immunoSEQ multiplex PCR; in TCRdb, only in-frame clones are kept and a portion is missing. The repertoire includes around 190,000 clones, around 73% of them detected once, and just under 3% sits in the top ten. This sequence was found in a woman aged 25 to 39 in good health and CMV-seronegative. The chain recombines TRBV7-9 with TRBJ2-7; TRBD2 matches at 10 bases. The sequenced sample was PBMCs. CDR3 amino acids: CASSPPSGSFYEQYF. The CDR3, as DNA: TGTGCCAGCAGCCCTCCTAGCGGGAGCTTCTACGAGCAGTACTTC.